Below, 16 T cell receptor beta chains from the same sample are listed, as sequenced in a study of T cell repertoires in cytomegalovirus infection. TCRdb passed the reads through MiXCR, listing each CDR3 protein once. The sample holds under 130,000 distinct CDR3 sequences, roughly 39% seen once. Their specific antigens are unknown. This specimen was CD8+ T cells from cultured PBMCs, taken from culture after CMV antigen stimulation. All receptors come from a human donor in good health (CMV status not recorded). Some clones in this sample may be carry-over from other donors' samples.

The CDR3 nucleotides are TGTGCCAGCAGTGAAGAGGTCACGAACGAGCAGTACTTC. Translation gives CASSEEVTNEQYF. V usage is TRBV6-1 and J usage is TRBJ2-7; D gene ambiguous. V lost 1 base and J 5 bases, leaving 9 bases between the germline ends. Germline V CDR1 and CDR2: MNHNS, SASEGT. This CDR3 comprises 13 residues.

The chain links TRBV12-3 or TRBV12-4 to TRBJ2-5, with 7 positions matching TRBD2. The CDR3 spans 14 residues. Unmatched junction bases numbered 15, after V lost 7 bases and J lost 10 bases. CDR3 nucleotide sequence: TGTGCCAGCACCCACTCCGCCCCGGGGGAGGGCCAGTACTTC. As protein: CASTHSAPGEGQYF.

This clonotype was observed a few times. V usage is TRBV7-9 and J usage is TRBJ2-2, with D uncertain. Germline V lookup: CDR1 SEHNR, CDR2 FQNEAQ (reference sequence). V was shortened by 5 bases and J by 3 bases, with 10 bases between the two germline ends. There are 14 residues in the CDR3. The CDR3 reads CASSPIAYTGELFF. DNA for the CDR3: TGTGCCAGCAGCCCTATCGCCTACACCGGGGAGCTGTTTTTT.

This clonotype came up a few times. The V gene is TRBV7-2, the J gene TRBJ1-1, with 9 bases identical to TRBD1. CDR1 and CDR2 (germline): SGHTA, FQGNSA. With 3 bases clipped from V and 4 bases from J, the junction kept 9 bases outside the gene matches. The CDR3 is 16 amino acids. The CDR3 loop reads CASSFIQGAAGTEAFF. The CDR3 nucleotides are TGTGCCAGCAGCTTTATACAGGGGGCGGCGGGCACTGAAGCTTTCTTT.

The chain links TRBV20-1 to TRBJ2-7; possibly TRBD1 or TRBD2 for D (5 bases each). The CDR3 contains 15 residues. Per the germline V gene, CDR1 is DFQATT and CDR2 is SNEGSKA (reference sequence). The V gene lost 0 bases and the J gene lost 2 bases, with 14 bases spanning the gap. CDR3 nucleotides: TGCAGTGCTAGAGACATAGAGGGGTCTCCCTACGAGCAGTACTTC. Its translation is CSARDIEGSPYEQYF.

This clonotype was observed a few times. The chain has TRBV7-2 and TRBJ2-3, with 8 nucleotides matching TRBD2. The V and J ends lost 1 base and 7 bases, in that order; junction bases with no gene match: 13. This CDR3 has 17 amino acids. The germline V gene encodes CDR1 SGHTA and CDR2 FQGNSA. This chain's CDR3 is CASSLDPGGAGVNTQYF. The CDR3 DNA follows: TGTGCCAGCAGCTTAGACCCCGGGGGGGCCGGGGTGAATACGCAGTATTTT.

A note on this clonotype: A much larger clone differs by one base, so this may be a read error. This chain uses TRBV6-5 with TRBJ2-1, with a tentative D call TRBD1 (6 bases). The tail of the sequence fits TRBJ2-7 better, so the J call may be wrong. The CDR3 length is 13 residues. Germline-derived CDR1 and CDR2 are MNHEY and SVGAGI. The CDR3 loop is CASSYGQYNEQYF. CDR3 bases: TGTGCCAGCAGTTACGGACAGTACAATGAGCAGTACTTC.

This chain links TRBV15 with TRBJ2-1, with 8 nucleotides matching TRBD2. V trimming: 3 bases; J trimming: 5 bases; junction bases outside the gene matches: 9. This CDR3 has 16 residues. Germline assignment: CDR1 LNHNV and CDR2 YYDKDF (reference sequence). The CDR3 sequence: CATSRGSGGPHNEQFF. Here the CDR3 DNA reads TGTGCCACCAGCAGGGGCTCGGGAGGGCCCCACAATGAGCAGTTCTTC.

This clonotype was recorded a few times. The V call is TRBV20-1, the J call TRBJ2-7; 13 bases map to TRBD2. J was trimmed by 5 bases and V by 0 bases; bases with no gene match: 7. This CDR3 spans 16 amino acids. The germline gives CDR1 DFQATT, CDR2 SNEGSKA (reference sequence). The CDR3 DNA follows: TGCAGTGCTAGAGAGGGACTAGCGGGGATTAGGAACGAGCAGTACTTC. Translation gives CSAREGLAGIRNEQYF.

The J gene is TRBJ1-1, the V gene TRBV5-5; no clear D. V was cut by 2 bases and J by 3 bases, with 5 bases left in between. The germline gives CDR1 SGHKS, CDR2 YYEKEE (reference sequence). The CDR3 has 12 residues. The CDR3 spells CASSFSYTEAFF. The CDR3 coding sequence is TGTGCCAGCAGCTTCTCGTACACTGAAGCTTTCTTT.

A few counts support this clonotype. CDR3 sequence: CASRGGVTNTGELFF. The CDR3 bases are TGTGCCAGCAGGGGGGGGGTAACGAACACCGGGGAGCTGTTTTTT. This chain links TRBV6-1 with TRBJ2-2; 7 nucleotides agree with TRBD2. Trimming removed 6 bases from V and 0 bases from J; junction bases left unmatched: 4. This CDR3 has 15 residues. CDR1 MNHNS and CDR2 SASEGT come from the germline V gene.

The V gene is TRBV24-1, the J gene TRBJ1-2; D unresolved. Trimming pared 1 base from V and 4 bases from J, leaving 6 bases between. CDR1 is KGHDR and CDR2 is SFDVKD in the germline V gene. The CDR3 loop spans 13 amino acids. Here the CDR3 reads CATSDFSAYGYTF. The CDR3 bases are TGTGCCACCAGTGATTTCTCCGCCTATGGCTACACCTTC.

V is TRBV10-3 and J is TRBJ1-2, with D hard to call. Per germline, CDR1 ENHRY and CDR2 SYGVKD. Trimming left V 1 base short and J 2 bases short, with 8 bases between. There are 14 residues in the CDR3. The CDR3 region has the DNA TGTGCCATCAGTGAGTTCCAGGTGAACTATGGCTACACCTTC. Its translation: CAISEFQVNYGYTF.

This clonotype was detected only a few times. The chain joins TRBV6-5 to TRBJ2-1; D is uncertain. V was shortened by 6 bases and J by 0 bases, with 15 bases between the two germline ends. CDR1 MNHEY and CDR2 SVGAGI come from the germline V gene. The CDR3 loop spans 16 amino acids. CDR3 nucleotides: TGTGCCAGCAGCCCTCTCCAAATGTTCTCCTACAATGAGCAGTTCTTC. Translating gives CASSPLQMFSYNEQFF.

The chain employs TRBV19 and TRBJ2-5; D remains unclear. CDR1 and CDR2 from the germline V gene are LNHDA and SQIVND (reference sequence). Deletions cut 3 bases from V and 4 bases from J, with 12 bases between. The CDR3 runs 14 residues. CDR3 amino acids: CASSILGSGETQYF. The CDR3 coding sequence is TGTGCCAGTAGTATCTTAGGGTCTGGAGAGACCCAGTACTTC.

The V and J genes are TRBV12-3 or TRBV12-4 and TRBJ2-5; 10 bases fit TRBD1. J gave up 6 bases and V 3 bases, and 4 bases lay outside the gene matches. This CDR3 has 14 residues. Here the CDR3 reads CASSFRDRGQTQYF. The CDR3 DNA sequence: TGTGCCAGCAGTTTCCGGGACAGGGGTCAGACCCAGTACTTC.